This TCR beta chain appears in the sequencing data of a study of Ad26.COV2.S vaccination and SARS-CoV-2 variants. Treatment here: roughly 18 received Ad26.COV2.S at low or high dose, single or two shots; 5 received placebo; per-sample allocation not given. It was on day 63 after the first vaccine or placebo injection that samples were taken. Generated by immunoSEQ multiplex PCR, the TCRdb table keeps only in-frame clones and is missing some. This sample has about 680,000 clones, with about 90% found just once. The CDR3 covers 16 residues. CDR1 is SSHAT, CDR2 FNYEAQ, per germline (reference sequence). Trimming shortened V by 1 base and J by 2 bases, and 14 bases separated the two germline ends.

The chain couples TRBV7-7 to TRBJ2-5; D possibly matches TRBD1 or TRBD2 (5 bases each). The TCR sequence derives from a person between 18 and 65 years old who received the Ad26.COV2.S COVID-19 vaccine or a placebo. The sequencing used peripheral blood, collected in a trial of Ad26.COV2.S vaccine versus placebo. The CDR3 nucleotides are TGTGCCAGCAGCTTAGGGGACGGGCGGACGCAAGAGACCCAGTACTTC. This translates into CASSLGDGRTQETQYF.